The 20 T cell receptor beta chains below come from one sample, sequenced in a study of CD8+ T cells in alopecia areata. Stated treatment: oral pan-JAK inhibitor, 5-10 mg twice daily. RNA was extracted and reverse transcribed into cDNA as the sequencing template. Profiled with immunoSEQ multiplex PCR; TCRdb holds only in-frame clones, not every one. The table includes 150,000 to 200,000 clones, about half detected once. Material: CD8+ T cells sorted from blood, obtained at roughly week 52, from a patient treated with tofacitinib. The source of these receptors is a human donor with alopecia areata.

This clone appeared a few times. The chain couples TRBV11-2 to TRBJ2-7, with a weak D call TRBD2 (6 bases). V lost 4 bases, J lost 7 bases, and 8 bases lay in between. The V gene's germline CDR1 is SGHAT and CDR2 FQNNGV. CDR3 size: 11 residues. CDR3: CASSSGLEQYF. The CDR3 nucleotides read TGTGCCAGCAGCTCAGGACTAGAGCAGTACTTC.

This clone was observed once. This rearrangement joins TRBV5-1 to TRBJ1-2, with D tentatively TRBD1 (5 bases). The germline V gene has CDR1 SGHRS and CDR2 YFSETQ. V dropped 4 bases and J dropped 3 bases, with 10 bases sitting between them. The CDR3 has 13 residues. In DNA form, the CDR3 reads TGCGCCAGCAGCCCTACAGGAGACTATGGCTACACCTTC. This gives the protein CASSPTGDYGYTF.

The chain recombines TRBV4-3 with TRBJ2-5, with D possibly being TRBD2 (5 bases). This CDR3 has 15 residues. CDR1 and CDR2 from the germline V gene are LGHNA and YSLEER. V gave up 0 bases and J gave up 5 bases, with 13 bases separating them. The CDR3 bases are TGCGCCAGCAGCCAAGATACAGAGGGATTTGAGACCCAGTACTTC. It translates to CASSQDTEGFETQYF.

V gene TRBV29-1 combines with J gene TRBJ2-5; the D is unclear. The CDR3 covers 14 residues. Germline assignment: CDR1 SQVTM and CDR2 ANQGSEA. The V and J ends lost 0 bases and 1 base respectively, with 9 bases between them. CDR3 residues: CSVEDPAVQETQYF. The CDR3 nucleotides read TGCAGCGTTGAAGATCCGGCGGTCCAAGAGACCCAGTACTTC.

This clone was detected a few times. The sample carries other DNA sequences with the same CDR3. The chain couples TRBV7-9 to TRBJ2-7; 9 positions match TRBD1. In germline, CDR1 is SEHNR, CDR2 FQNEAQ (reference sequence). The CDR3 totals 14 residues. With V trimmed by 6 bases and J by 4 bases, 7 bases remained unmatched. The CDR3 nucleotides read TGTGCCAGCAGTTCTCCGGGACAGGGTTACGAGCAGTACTTC. This translates into CASSSPGQGYEQYF.

V usage is TRBV14 and J usage is TRBJ1-1; perhaps TRBD1 as D (5 bases). V lost 4 bases, J lost 1 base, and 13 bases lay in between. The CDR3 has 15 residues. Looked up from germline, CDR1 is SGHDN and CDR2 is FVKESK. The DNA for the CDR3 is TGTGCCAGCAGCCGAGATGGGACGCGGAACACTGAAGCTTTCTTT. It translates to CASSRDGTRNTEAFF. Supplemented by reference TRBV14 and TRBJ1-1, the full variable domain reads EAGVTQFPSHSVIEKGQTVTLRCDPISGHDNLYWYRRVMGKEIKFLLHFVKESKQDESGMPNNRFLAERTGGTYSTLKVQPAELEDSGVYFCASSRDGTRNTEAFFGQGTRLTVV.

The sample holds a few counts of this clone. V usage is TRBV25-1 and J usage is TRBJ2-7; D uncertain. The CDR3 spans 13 residues. Germline CDR1 MGHDK, CDR2 SYGVNS. Trimming took off 7 bases at V and 0 bases at J, with 10 bases between the two ends. For the CDR3, the DNA is TGTGCCAGCACCTGGACGGACTCCTACGAGCAGTACTTC. Amino acid sequence: CASTWTDSYEQYF.

This clone showed up just a few times. V usage is TRBV30 and J usage is TRBJ1-1; weak D call: TRBD1 (5 bases). Germline V gene sequence: CDR1 GTSNPN, CDR2 SVGIG (reference sequence). The CDR3 totals 14 residues. The germline V and J ends were trimmed by 4 bases and 1 base, with 13 bases remaining between them. The DNA for the CDR3 is TGTGCCTGGATCGGGGCCCTCGAGAACACTGAAGCTTTCTTT. This codes for CAWIGALENTEAFF.

V gene TRBV5-1 combines with J gene TRBJ1-2; D uncertain. Trimming took off 2 bases at V and 3 bases at J, with 2 bases between the two ends. Germline CDR1 reads SGHRS; CDR2 reads YFSETQ. CDR3 length: 11 amino acids. The CDR3: CASSFYYGYTF. The CDR3 DNA reads TGCGCCAGCAGCTTTTACTATGGCTACACCTTC. The whole variable domain, remainder taken from reference TRBV5-1 and TRBJ1-2, is KAGVTQTPRYLIKTRGQQVTLSCSPISGHRSVSWYQQTPGQGLQFLFEYFSETQRNKGNFPGRFSGRQFSNSRSEMNVSTLELGDSALYLCASSFYYGYTFGSGTRLTVV.

The CDR3 bases are TGTGCCAGCAGTTACCCTCCTCCAGACACCGGGGAGCTGTTTTTT. Residues: CASSYPPPDTGELFF. The J gene is TRBJ2-2, the V gene TRBV6-5; no clear D gene. V was clipped by 2 bases and J by 3 bases, with 10 bases between them. This CDR3 comprises 15 residues. CDR1 and CDR2 from the germline V gene are MNHEY and SVGAGI.

This sequence joins TRBV27 and TRBJ1-2; D remains ambiguous. This CDR3 spans 13 amino acids. Germline CDR1 is MNHEY and CDR2 is SMNVEV (reference sequence). V was clipped by 4 bases and J by 2 bases, with 8 bases between them. Here the CDR3 reads CASSSAENYGYTF. The CDR3 bases are TGTGCCAGCAGTTCGGCCGAGAACTATGGCTACACCTTC.

This clone appeared many times. V usage is TRBV4-3 and J usage is TRBJ1-6; D is undetermined. V was shortened by 0 bases and J by 9 bases, with 9 bases between the two germline ends. Germline assignment: CDR1 LGHNA and CDR2 YSLEER. This CDR3 comprises 14 residues. CDR3 loop: CASSQEREVSPLHF. The CDR3 DNA follows: TGCGCCAGCAGCCAAGAACGTGAGGTTTCACCCCTCCACTTT.

The chain employs TRBV6-6 and TRBJ2-7, with D tentatively TRBD1 or TRBD2 (5 bases each). V shed 2 bases and J shed 3 bases, with 14 bases lying between them. The CDR3 extends over 15 amino acids. CDR1 and CDR2 from the germline V gene are MNHNY and SVGAGI (reference sequence). CDR3: CASSYSRDAYYEQYF. In nucleotides, the CDR3 is TGTGCCAGCAGTTACAGTCGGGACGCTTACTACGAGCAGTACTTC.

This clone has only a few counts. The chain has TRBV4-1 and TRBJ2-7; 9 bases align to TRBD1. V was clipped by 8 bases and J by 2 bases; unmatched bases: 10. Germline assignment: CDR1 MGHRA and CDR2 YSYEKL. CDR3 size: 15 residues. CDR3 nucleotide sequence: TGCGCCAGCGGATCCGGGGACAGGGTTACCTACGAGCAGTACTTC. Encoded protein: CASGSGDRVTYEQYF.

The J gene is TRBJ2-2, the V gene TRBV29-1, with a tentative D call TRBD1 (6 bases). The germline gives CDR1 SQVTM, CDR2 ANQGSEA. Trimming removed 4 bases at V and 5 bases at J, with 14 bases between. This CDR3 has 14 residues. CDR3 region: CSVGGQHMTGELFF. CDR3 DNA: TGCAGCGTTGGGGGACAACATATGACCGGGGAGCTGTTTTTT.

This chain uses TRBV27 with TRBJ1-1; the D gene is possibly TRBD1 (5 bases). The germline V and J ends were trimmed by 4 bases and 0 bases, with 9 bases remaining between them. The CDR3 is made up of 14 amino acids. CDR1 is MNHEY and CDR2 is SMNVEV in the germline V gene (reference sequence). The chain's CDR3 is CASSWDGMNTEAFF. CDR3 sequence (DNA): TGTGCCAGCAGTTGGGACGGTATGAACACTGAAGCTTTCTTT.

V usage is TRBV5-1 and J usage is TRBJ2-3, with a possible D match to TRBD2 (5 bases). This CDR3 contains 13 residues. Trimming removed 3 bases at V and 0 bases at J, with 5 bases between. Germline V gives CDR1 SGHRS, CDR2 YFSETQ. The CDR3 nucleotides are TGCGCCAGCAGCTGGGAGAGCACAGATACGCAGTATTTT. Its protein is CASSWESTDTQYF.

Comments on this clone: The same CDR3 also results from other DNA sequences found in this sample. The V call is TRBV5-6, the J call TRBJ1-1; D gene ambiguous. Germline-derived CDR1 and CDR2 are SGHDT and YYEEEE. V dropped 3 bases and J dropped 5 bases, with 8 bases sitting between them. The CDR3 sequence is 12 residues long. CDR3 sequence (DNA): TGTGCCAGCAGCTCGGGTGGGACTGAAGCTTTCTTT. Translated: CASSSGGTEAFF.

The chain has TRBV6-5 and TRBJ2-1; D unclear. Germline loops: CDR1 MNHEY, CDR2 SVGAGI. The CDR3 extends over 13 amino acids. V was cut by 2 bases and J by 0 bases, with 2 bases left in between. The CDR3 nucleotides read TGTGCCAGCAGTTACGTCTCCTACAATGAGCAGTTCTTC. Residues: CASSYVSYNEQFF.

This clone was observed a few times. This sequence joins TRBV29-1 and TRBJ2-1; D is unclear. The CDR3 contains 14 residues. The V gene lost 5 bases and the J gene lost 3 bases, with 14 bases spanning the gap. The germline V gene encodes CDR1 SQVTM and CDR2 ANQGSEA. CDR3 sequence (DNA): TGCAGCGTTTGGGATCCCAAAAACTACAATGAGCAGTTCTTC. As protein: CSVWDPKNYNEQFF.